Below are 14 T cell receptor beta chains sequenced from a single sample in a study of T cell responses to AZD1222 COVID-19 vaccine. Generated by immunoSEQ multiplex PCR, the TCRdb table keeps only in-frame clones and is missing some. The sample includes about 110,000 clones, 88% of them seen just once. Source: peripheral blood, taken on day 0 of AZD1222 vaccination. Source of these receptors: an adult in good health.

This chain joins TRBV5-4 and TRBJ1-1; D gene uncertain. Per germline, CDR1 SGHNT and CDR2 YYREEE (reference sequence). This CDR3 is 12 amino acids long. The V gene lost 5 bases and the J gene lost 10 bases, with 15 bases spanning the gap. The CDR3 sequence: CASRFEGHGAFF. CDR3 bases: TGTGCCAGCAGGTTTGAAGGCCACGGAGCTTTCTTT.

The chain links TRBV21-1 to TRBJ2-7. TRBV21-1 counts as a pseudogene. This CDR3 is built from 16 residues. CDR3 sequence (DNA): TGTGCCAGCAGCATGTGTGTGGGGACCGCCTCCTACGAGCAGTACTTC. Protein product: CASSMCVGTASYEQYF.

This rearrangement joins TRBV23-1 to TRBJ2-3; 7 bases agree with TRBD2. TRBV23-1 carries the ORF label, with uncertain function. After removal of 10 bases from V and 9 bases from J, the junction contained 16 bases not matched to a gene. The CDR3 totals 14 residues. The CDR3 here is CATPTGGDFGTQYF. The CDR3 nucleotides are TGCGCCACCCCGACGGGGGGTGATTTCGGGACGCAGTATTTT.

About this clone itself: The sample carries other DNA sequences with the same CDR3. V is TRBV3-1 (or the pseudogene TRBV3-2) and J is TRBJ1-2, with 7 bases fitting TRBD1. There are 15 residues in the CDR3. V lost 0 bases to trimming and J lost 4 bases; unmatched junction nucleotides: 5. The germline V gene has CDR1 LGHDT and CDR2 YNNKEL (reference sequence). CDR3 in DNA: TGTGCCAGCAGCCAAGATAGGGACAGACCCTATGGCTACACCTTC. It is translated as CASSQDRDRPYGYTF.

The J gene is TRBJ1-3, the V gene TRBV3-1 (or the pseudogene TRBV3-2); D ambiguous. CDR1 is LGHDT, CDR2 YNNKEL, per germline (reference sequence). The CDR3 loop spans 17 amino acids. V lost 2 bases and J lost 0, with 14 bases in between. The chain's CDR3 is CASSQPPAEGSGNTIYF. The CDR3 region has the DNA TGTGCCAGCAGCCAACCCCCCGCCGAGGGCTCTGGAAACACCATATATTTT.

This clone has just one count. The genes are TRBV7-2 and TRBJ2-1; D is unclear. CDR3 length equals 14 residues. Germline V gene sequence: CDR1 SGHTA, CDR2 FQGNSA. CDR3 DNA: TGTGCTGCCACGGCCGGGTCTACCTACAATGAGCAGTTCTTC. It translates to CAATAGSTYNEQFF.

This clone has only one observation. This chain connects TRBV2 to TRBJ2-2, with D perhaps TRBD2 (6 bases). This CDR3 has 15 amino acids. The germline V gene encodes CDR1 SNHLY and CDR2 FYNNEI. Deletions cut 3 bases from V and 2 bases from J, with 10 bases between. The CDR3 reads CASSEEGINTGELFF. CDR3 sequence (DNA): TGTGCCAGCAGTGAGGAGGGGATAAACACCGGGGAGCTGTTTTTT.

V and J are TRBV27 and TRBJ2-7; D is perhaps TRBD1 (6 bases). Trimming removed 5 bases at V and 0 bases at J, with 11 bases between. The CDR3 is made up of 14 amino acids. Per germline, CDR1 MNHEY and CDR2 SMNVEV (reference sequence). The CDR3 here is CASSPSDSSYEQYF. The CDR3 DNA follows: TGTGCCAGCAGTCCCTCGGACAGCTCCTACGAGCAGTACTTC.

This chain links TRBV7-8 with TRBJ1-6; no clear D. The CDR3 contains 14 residues. Trimming stripped 1 base from V and 9 bases from J, with 10 bases between. Germline V CDR1 and CDR2: SGHVS, FQNEAQ. Here the CDR3 DNA reads TGTGCCAGCAGCTTAGATATAGGATCTTCACCCCTCCACTTT. Translation: CASSLDIGSSPLHF.

The DNA of the CDR3 is TGTGCCAGCAGCTTACATGGGCGGTATAATTCACCCCTCCACTTT. Protein: CASSLHGRYNSPLHF. V is TRBV7-2 and J is TRBJ1-6; the D is unclear. Trimming shortened V by 2 bases and J by 4 bases, and 9 bases separated the two germline ends. The length of the CDR3 is 15 residues. The germline V gene has CDR1 SGHTA and CDR2 FQGNSA. Full variable domain (outside the CDR3, taken from reference TRBV7-2 and TRBJ1-6): GAGVSQSPSNKVTEKGKDVELRCDPISGHTALYWYRQSLGQGLEFLIYFQGNSAPDKSGLPSDRFSAERTGGSVSTLTIQRTQQEDSAVYLCASSLHGRYNSPLHFGNGTRLTVT.

This chain connects TRBV5-5 to TRBJ2-7, with D unresolved. Trimming removed 4 bases from V and 0 bases from J, with 8 bases in between. The length of the CDR3 is 13 residues. Germline-derived CDR1 and CDR2 are SGHKS and YYEKEE (reference sequence). CDR3 protein: CASSQEYSYEQYF. The CDR3, as DNA: TGTGCCAGCAGCCAGGAGTACTCCTACGAGCAGTACTTC.

This chain uses TRBV6-5 with TRBJ1-2, with 7 bases lining up with TRBD1. With V trimmed by 6 bases and J by 2 bases, 3 bases remained unmatched. Germline CDR1 and CDR2: MNHEY and SVGAGI. The CDR3 length is 13 residues. The CDR3 bases are TGTGCCAGCAGAGGGGGACAGAACTATGGCTACACCTTC. It translates to CASRGGQNYGYTF.

This chain joins TRBV4-1 and TRBJ1-5; 8 positions agree with TRBD1. Germline values: CDR1 MGHRA, CDR2 YSYEKL. The V gene end was trimmed by 5 bases and the J gene end by 4 bases; junction bases not matched to a gene: 4. The CDR3 is 14 residues long. Written as DNA, the CDR3 is TGCGCCAGCAGCTACCGGACAGGGAATCAGCCCCAGCATTTT. It is translated as CASSYRTGNQPQHF.

There are a few counts of this clone. The chain has TRBV9 and TRBJ2-7, with D tentatively TRBD1 (5 bases). The CDR3 has 13 residues. The V and J ends lost 0 bases and 4 bases respectively, with 8 bases between them. Germline V lookup: CDR1 SGDLS, CDR2 YYNGEE. The CDR3 region has the DNA TGTGCCAGCAGCGTAGCACAGGAGTACGAGCAGTACTTC. This gives the protein CASSVAQEYEQYF.